This is a list of T cell receptor beta chains from one sample in a study of cytomegalovirus exposure and HLA in healthy donors. Profiled with immunoSEQ multiplex PCR; TCRdb holds only in-frame clones, not every one. The sample gives about 110,000 clones, 88% of which show up once; more than 1.5% is in the top ten. Sequenced input: PBMCs. Receptor source: a woman in her late teens or twenties in good health and CMV-seropositive. CDR3s include the opening cysteine and the closing phenylalanine or tryptophan. Each record gives: CDR3 protein, CDR3 DNA, V gene, J gene, D gene, clone size. The D gene is left open where the match is weak. A row's size may be missing; if present it is once, few, many or a size class.

CDR3 protein: CASSDLGTGINWGYTF; CDR3 DNA: TGTGCCAGCAGTGACCTCGGGACAGGCATCAATTGGGGCTACACCTTC; V gene: TRBV6-1; J gene: TRBJ1-2; D gene: TRBD1; clone size: .
CDR3 protein: CASSQEGGTTATYEQYF; CDR3 DNA: TGCGCCAGCAGCCAAGAGGGAGGAACAACAGCCACCTACGAGCAGTACTTC; V gene: TRBV4-1; J gene: TRBJ2-7; D gene: .; clone size: .
CDR3 protein: CASSSRLATDTQYF; CDR3 DNA: TGTGCCAGCAGTTCCCGACTAGCGACAGATACGCAGTATTTT; V gene: TRBV27; J gene: TRBJ2-3; D gene: TRBD2; clone size: .
CDR3 protein: CASSLGTGGPYGYTF; CDR3 DNA: TGTGCCAGCAGCTTAGGGACAGGGGGCCCCTATGGCTACACCTTC; V gene: TRBV11-2; J gene: TRBJ1-2; D gene: TRBD1; clone size: .
CDR3 protein: CASSPGISPLHF; CDR3 DNA: TGTGCCAGCTCACCGGGCATTTCACCCCTCCACTTT; V gene: TRBV18; J gene: TRBJ1-6; D gene: .; clone size: .
CDR3 protein: CASSLSSQALSPNSPLHF; CDR3 DNA: TGTGCCAGCAGTCTAAGCTCACAGGCCCTCTCTCCAAATTCACCCCTCCACTTT; V gene: TRBV27; J gene: TRBJ1-6; D gene: .; clone size: .
CDR3 protein: CSVEGTGLYSSYEQYF; CDR3 DNA: TGCAGCGTCGAAGGGACAGGGCTTTATAGCTCCTACGAGCAGTACTTC; V gene: TRBV29-1; J gene: TRBJ2-7; D gene: TRBD1; clone size: .
CDR3 protein: CAINPGGSADTQYF; CDR3 DNA: TGTGCCATCAATCCGGGGGGGTCCGCAGATACGCAGTATTTT; V gene: TRBV10-3; J gene: TRBJ2-3; D gene: TRBD2; clone size: .
CDR3 protein: CASTQGDDYGYTF; CDR3 DNA: TGTGCCAGCACTCAGGGGGACGACTATGGCTACACCTTC; V gene: TRBV6-5; J gene: TRBJ1-2; D gene: TRBD1; clone size: .
CDR3 protein: CASGYRTGADEKLFF; CDR3 DNA: TGTGCCAGCGGATACAGGACAGGGGCGGATGAAAAACTGTTTTTT; V gene: TRBV27; J gene: TRBJ1-4; D gene: TRBD1; clone size: .
CDR3 protein: CASSLQGSGELFF; CDR3 DNA: TGTGCCAGCTCTCTTCAGGGATCCGGGGAGCTGTTTTTT; V gene: TRBV18; J gene: TRBJ2-2; D gene: .; clone size: .
CDR3 protein: CASSGDRGRVYIQYF; CDR3 DNA: TGTGCCAGCAGTGGGGACAGGGGGCGAGTGTACATTCAGTACTTC; V gene: TRBV6-1; J gene: TRBJ2-4; D gene: TRBD1; clone size: .
CDR3 protein: CASSLGTGMGETQYF; CDR3 DNA: TGCGCCAGCAGCTTGGGGACAGGGATGGGGGAGACCCAGTACTTC; V gene: TRBV5-1; J gene: TRBJ2-5; D gene: TRBD1; clone size: .
CDR3 protein: CASSQVGGLNSPLHF; CDR3 DNA: TGTGCCAGCAGCCAAGTAGGGGGTCTTAATTCACCCCTCCACTTT; V gene: TRBV14; J gene: TRBJ1-6; D gene: .; clone size: .
CDR3 protein: CASSLGPLGTGNEQFF; CDR3 DNA: TGTGCCAGCAGCTTAGGGCCCCTAGGGACAGGCAATGAGCAGTTCTTC; V gene: TRBV7-6; J gene: TRBJ2-1; D gene: TRBD1; clone size: once
CDR3 protein: CASSQARSSNTGELFF; CDR3 DNA: TGCGCCAGCAGCCAAGCCCGGAGTTCAAACACCGGGGAGCTGTTTTTT; V gene: TRBV4-1; J gene: TRBJ2-2; D gene: .; clone size: .
CDR3 protein: CASSDGTSTDTQYF; CDR3 DNA: TGTGCCAGCAGTGACGGGACTAGCACAGATACGCAGTATTTT; V gene: TRBV6-4; J gene: TRBJ2-3; D gene: .; clone size: .
CDR3 protein: CASSTRAGELFF; CDR3 DNA: TGCGCCAGCAGTACCAGGGCCGGGGAGCTGTTTTTT; V gene: TRBV10-1; J gene: TRBJ2-2; D gene: .; clone size: .
CDR3 protein: CASRKPGLAGKEKTQYF; CDR3 DNA: TGTGCCAGCAGGAAACCGGGGCTAGCGGGGAAAGAAAAGACGCAGTATTTT; V gene: TRBV11-2; J gene: TRBJ2-3; D gene: TRBD2; clone size: once
CDR3 protein: CASEDQGVALEAFF; CDR3 DNA: TGTGCCAGCGAAGACCAGGGGGTCGCCTTGGAAGCTTTCTTT; V gene: TRBV2; J gene: TRBJ1-1; D gene: TRBD1; clone size: once
CDR3 protein: CASSFRRGRQPQHF; CDR3 DNA: TGTGCCAGCAGTTTTCGGAGGGGCCGTCAGCCCCAGCATTTT; V gene: TRBV28; J gene: TRBJ1-5; D gene: .; clone size: .
CDR3 protein: CASSFIAGGNEQFF; CDR3 DNA: TGTGCCAGCAGCTTTATAGCGGGGGGGAACGAGCAGTTCTTC; V gene: TRBV13; J gene: TRBJ2-1; D gene: TRBD2; clone size: .
CDR3 protein: CASSSSGQGAFGYTF; CDR3 DNA: TGTGCCAGCAGCTCGTCGGGACAGGGGGCGTTTGGCTACACCTTC; V gene: TRBV7-2; J gene: TRBJ1-2; D gene: TRBD1; clone size: .
CDR3 protein: CASSLTGGSGELFF; CDR3 DNA: TGTGCCAGTAGTCTTACAGGGGGCTCCGGGGAGCTGTTTTTT; V gene: TRBV19; J gene: TRBJ2-2; D gene: TRBD1; clone size: .
CDR3 protein: CASSLDGSGGLDTQYF; CDR3 DNA: TGTGCCAGCAGTTTAGACGGGAGCGGGGGATTAGATACGCAGTATTTT; V gene: TRBV28; J gene: TRBJ2-3; D gene: TRBD2; clone size: .
CDR3 protein: CASSLFGTDGGSTEAFF; CDR3 DNA: TGTGCCAGCTCACTTTTCGGCACAGACGGGGGATCCACTGAAGCTTTCTTT; V gene: TRBV18; J gene: TRBJ1-1; D gene: .; clone size: .
CDR3 protein: CAISESGQGALGTEAFF; CDR3 DNA: TGTGCCATCAGTGAGTCGGGACAGGGGGCTTTGGGCACTGAAGCTTTCTTT; V gene: TRBV10-3; J gene: TRBJ1-1; D gene: TRBD1; clone size: .
CDR3 protein: CASRLPQGQRETQYF; CDR3 DNA: TGTGCCAGCAGGCTTCCCCAGGGGCAGCGAGAGACCCAGTACTTC; V gene: TRBV28; J gene: TRBJ2-5; D gene: .; clone size: once
CDR3 protein: CASRGNTEAFF; CDR3 DNA: TGTGCCAGCCGGGGTAACACTGAAGCTTTCTTT; V gene: TRBV25-1; J gene: TRBJ1-1; D gene: .; clone size: once
CDR3 protein: CASSPALEGRGEKLFF; CDR3 DNA: TGTGCCAGCTCACCTGCTTTGGAGGGGAGAGGTGAAAAACTGTTTTTT; V gene: TRBV18; J gene: TRBJ1-4; D gene: .; clone size: .
CDR3 protein: CASSLAAGELFF; CDR3 DNA: TGTGCCAGCAGTTTGGCGGCCGGGGAGCTGTTTTTT; V gene: TRBV28; J gene: TRBJ2-2; D gene: .; clone size: .
CDR3 protein: CASRQNTEAFF; CDR3 DNA: TGTGCCAGCAGACAGAACACTGAAGCTTTCTTT; V gene: TRBV6-5; J gene: TRBJ1-1; D gene: .; clone size: .
CDR3 protein: CSVGREGLGPSETQYF; CDR3 DNA: TGCAGCGTTGGTAGGGAGGGCTTAGGGCCAAGCGAGACCCAGTACTTC; V gene: TRBV29-1; J gene: TRBJ2-5; D gene: TRBD2; clone size: .
CDR3 protein: CASSGLPMRIEAFF; CDR3 DNA: TGTGCCAGCAGTGGACTACCGATGAGGATTGAAGCTTTCTTT; V gene: TRBV28; J gene: TRBJ1-1; D gene: .; clone size: .
CDR3 protein: CASSEGQNYGYTF; CDR3 DNA: TGTGCCAGCAGTGAGGGACAGAACTATGGCTACACCTTC; V gene: TRBV25-1; J gene: TRBJ1-2; D gene: TRBD1; clone size: few
CDR3 protein: CASSAQRRGSHSPLHF; CDR3 DNA: TGTGCCAGCAGTGCCCAGCGTCGGGGGAGTCATTCACCCCTCCACTTT; V gene: TRBV28; J gene: TRBJ1-6; D gene: .; clone size: few
CDR3 protein: CASSSWVTGALNTEAFF; CDR3 DNA: TGTGCCAGCAGCTCCTGGGTGACAGGGGCCCTGAACACTGAAGCTTTCTTT; V gene: TRBV5-4; J gene: TRBJ1-1; D gene: TRBD1; clone size: .
CDR3 protein: CASSGSGGALETQYF; CDR3 DNA: TGTGCCAGCAGCGGCAGCGGGGGGGCTCTAGAGACCCAGTACTTC; V gene: TRBV9; J gene: TRBJ2-5; D gene: TRBD2; clone size: .
CDR3 protein: CASSIGGYNEQFF; CDR3 DNA: TGTGCCAGTAGTATCGGTGGCTACAATGAGCAGTTCTTC; V gene: TRBV19; J gene: TRBJ2-1; D gene: .; clone size: .
CDR3 protein: CASSYSFSDSTEAFF; CDR3 DNA: TGTGCCAGCAGTTACTCCTTCAGTGACAGCACTGAAGCTTTCTTT; V gene: TRBV6-5; J gene: TRBJ1-1; D gene: .; clone size: .
CDR3 protein: CASSLGGVDGYTF; CDR3 DNA: TGTGCCAGCAGCTTAGGGGGAGTTGATGGCTACACCTTC; V gene: TRBV7-9; J gene: TRBJ1-2; D gene: .; clone size: .
CDR3 protein: CASSPGPFLNQPQHF; CDR3 DNA: TGTGCCAGCAGTCCTGGGCCCTTCCTAAATCAGCCCCAGCATTTT; V gene: TRBV27; J gene: TRBJ1-5; D gene: .; clone size: .
CDR3 protein: CASSLAGLDYNEQFF; CDR3 DNA: TGCGCCAGCAGCTTGGCGGGACTAGACTACAATGAGCAGTTCTTC; V gene: TRBV5-1; J gene: TRBJ2-1; D gene: TRBD2; clone size: once
CDR3 protein: CASSVSSGGDTQYF; CDR3 DNA: TGTGCCAGCAGCGTGTCTAGCGGGGGGGATACGCAGTATTTT; V gene: TRBV9; J gene: TRBJ2-3; D gene: TRBD2; clone size: .
CDR3 protein: CASSYQSVISTDTQYF; CDR3 DNA: TGTGCCAGCAGTTACCAGTCCGTCATTAGCACAGATACGCAGTATTTT; V gene: TRBV6-5; J gene: TRBJ2-3; D gene: .; clone size: .
CDR3 protein: CASSPDRGPADTQYF; CDR3 DNA: TGCGCCAGCAGCCCGGACAGGGGGCCGGCAGATACGCAGTATTTT; V gene: TRBV5-1; J gene: TRBJ2-3; D gene: TRBD1; clone size: once
CDR3 protein: CANGHPNSNQPQHF; CDR3 DNA: TGTGCCAATGGACACCCCAATAGCAATCAGCCCCAGCATTTT; V gene: TRBV18; J gene: TRBJ1-5; D gene: .; clone size: .
CDR3 protein: CASSLDRDSNQPQHF; CDR3 DNA: TGTGCCAGCAGCTTGGACAGGGATAGCAATCAGCCCCAGCATTTT; V gene: TRBV5-4; J gene: TRBJ1-5; D gene: .; clone size: few
CDR3 protein: CASSFDDRGRTEAFF; CDR3 DNA: TGCGCCAGCAGCTTTGATGACAGGGGGCGAACTGAAGCTTTCTTT; V gene: TRBV5-1; J gene: TRBJ1-1; D gene: TRBD1; clone size: once
CDR3 protein: CASSNRGWNTEAFF; CDR3 DNA: TGTGCCAGCAGTAACAGGGGGTGGAACACTGAAGCTTTCTTT; V gene: TRBV27; J gene: TRBJ1-1; D gene: TRBD1; clone size: .
CDR3 protein: CASSSGTSGGTSQETQYF; CDR3 DNA: TGTGCCAGCAGCTCTGGGACTAGCGGGGGAACGTCCCAAGAGACCCAGTACTTC; V gene: TRBV9; J gene: TRBJ2-5; D gene: TRBD2; clone size: .
CDR3 protein: CASSDPRERGYTF; CDR3 DNA: TGTGCCAGCAGTGATCCTCGGGAGCGTGGCTACACCTTC; V gene: TRBV2; J gene: TRBJ1-2; D gene: .; clone size: .
CDR3 protein: CASRYGLAGVQETQYF; CDR3 DNA: TGTGCCAGCAGATACGGACTAGCGGGGGTCCAAGAGACCCAGTACTTC; V gene: TRBV6-5; J gene: TRBJ2-5; D gene: TRBD2; clone size: .